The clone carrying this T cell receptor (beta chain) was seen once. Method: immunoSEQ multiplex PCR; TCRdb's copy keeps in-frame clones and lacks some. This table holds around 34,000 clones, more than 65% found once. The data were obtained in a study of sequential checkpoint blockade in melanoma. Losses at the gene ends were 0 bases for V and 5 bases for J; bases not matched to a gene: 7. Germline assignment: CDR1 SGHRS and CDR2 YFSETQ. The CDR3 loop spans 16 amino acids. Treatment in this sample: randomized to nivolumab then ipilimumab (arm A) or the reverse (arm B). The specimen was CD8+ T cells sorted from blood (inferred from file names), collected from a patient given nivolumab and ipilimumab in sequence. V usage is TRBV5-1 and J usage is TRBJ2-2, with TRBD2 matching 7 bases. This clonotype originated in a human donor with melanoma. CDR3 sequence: CASSLAGRRRTGELFF. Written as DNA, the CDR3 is TGCGCCAGCAGCTTGGCCGGGAGGAGGAGGACCGGGGAGCTGTTTTTT.